One T cell receptor (beta chain) is described in this entry. The antigen is undetermined. A much larger clone lies one base from this, so it may be a read error. The data were obtained in a study of blood T cells in healthy people across ages. Study-wide findings and caveats: Long-lived donors exceeded aged donors in naive CD4+ cells and diversity.

Next came a second PCR, run for about 6 to 12 cycles, which used a sample-barcoded 5' primer along with a J-beta primer mix. TCRdb redid the calling of the 5' RACE reads with MiXCR, one entry per CDR3 protein. The sample has approximately 820,000 distinct CDR3 sequences, around 43% seen once. The CDR3 sequence is 14 residues long. Sequenced material: blood. The V gene is TRBV12-3 or TRBV12-4, the J gene TRBJ2-5, with 9 bases that match TRBD1. Matching the DNA end better, TRBJ2-7 makes the J call doubtful. This clonotype was sampled from a man between 60 and 75 years old in good health. CDR3 nucleotide sequence: TGTGCCAGCAGTGCCGGGACAGGGAAGTACGAGCAGTACTTC. Its protein is CASSAGTGKYEQYF.